The 3 T cell receptor beta chains below all came from one sample that was sequenced in a study of long-term antiretroviral therapy in people with HIV. A v3.0 immunoSEQ assay was performed at survey level. Assay: immunoSEQ multiplex PCR; the TCRdb copy retains only in-frame clones and omits some. The sample carries more than 15,000 clones, around three quarters recorded once. This specimen consisted of unsorted PBMCs, obtained 2.9 years after starting antiretroviral therapy. All receptors come from a woman in her twenties or thirties with HIV.

This clone was counted only a few times. This sequence joins TRBV5-1 and TRBJ1-6; no clear D gene. The CDR3 runs 15 residues. The ends were cut back, 6 bases at V and 0 bases at J, with 10 bases in the middle. Germline CDR1 SGHRS, CDR2 YFSETQ. CDR3 loop: CASTQGSSYNSPLHF. CDR3 nucleotides: TGCGCCAGCACCCAAGGGAGCTCCTATAATTCACCCCTCCACTTT.

This clone has just a few counts. The V and J genes are TRBV4-1 and TRBJ2-7, with unresolved D. From germline, CDR1 is MGHRA and CDR2 YSYEKL. V was clipped by 4 bases and J by 2 bases, with 15 bases between them. The CDR3 runs to 15 residues. The DNA for the CDR3 is TGCGCCAGCAGCCCCTTAACCACCTCGACCTACGAGCAGTACTTC. This codes for CASSPLTTSTYEQYF.

The J gene is TRBJ2-1, the V gene TRBV5-1; 10 nucleotides agree with TRBD1. CDR1 and CDR2 from the germline V gene are SGHRS and YFSETQ. This CDR3 contains 16 residues. Trimming at V came to 0 bases and at J to 6 bases, leaving 6 bases not matched to a gene. CDR3 in DNA: TGCGCCAGCAGCTTGGCGTACAGGACAGGGGGCAATGAGCAGTTCTTC. Its translation is CASSLAYRTGGNEQFF.